The source of this T cell receptor (beta chain) is a study of Tregs in tolerant kidney transplant recipients (dated by TCRdb to the late 2010s). Regarding the study in general: The study applied TCRbeta sequencing to find donor-specific regulatory T cells before combined kidney and bone marrow transplantation and then followed those same cells after transplant. TCRbeta repertoire sequencing was used in 3 healthy controls to compare several methods for expanding Tregs specific for an allogeneic donor.

In its sample, this clone was seen once. The antigen it recognizes is unknown. One base away there is no much larger clone; base qualities are not given. For TCRbeta CDR3 sequencing, genomic DNA from the sorted cells was extracted using the QIAGEN DNeasy Blood and Tissue Kit. High-throughput TCRbeta CDR3 sequencing was carried out commercially through immunoSEQ, with PCR amplification with bias correction and internal controls included. Concerning the study's data processing: A unique productive TCRbeta sequence was defined by the CDR3 nucleotide sequence when primers matched, and otherwise by the CDR3 amino acid sequence together with the Vbeta and Jbeta genes. To correct sorting error, sequences shared between sorted populations at a frequency ratio of 2:1 or less were removed; the rest were assigned to the higher population. A sequence counted as donor-reactive if, in CFSE-low cells, the sequence had a frequency of at least 0.01% and was expanded at least 5-fold compared with unstimulated cells. Repertoire divergence was quantified by Jensen-Shannon divergence using the top 100 TCRbeta sequences ranked by frequency. For samples with multiple sequencing runs, sorting error was corrected separately for each run before the runs were pooled. The immuneACCESS repertoire file appears here via TCRdb, limited to in-frame rearrangements. These files lack a portion of the clones; in checked studies, under half of the deficit traces to unresolved V genes, and the cause of the others is not known. V and J calls and clone size are given by that table; D and trimming were obtained from the DNA. A total of some 16,000 clones appear in this sample, approximately 94% of them only once. 10% to 15% of the sample is taken by the ten largest.

Thawed PBMCs were FACS-sorted into unstimulated Tregs (CD4+CD25+CD127-), CD4+ non-Tregs (CD4+CD25-), CD4 cells and CD8 cells. Blood from healthy controls was obtained either from healthy volunteers or as purchased buffy coats. Healthy control blood was separated into PBMCs by Ficoll density gradient and cryopreserved, and patient PBMCs were collected both before and after transplant. The paper as a whole reports these results and caveats: The study was limited by small patient numbers, and the findings need validation in larger populations and under other immunosuppression protocols. Biological reproducibility was not directly assessed, although technical replication error appeared to be minimal. Expanding Tregs with activated donor B cells appeared to identify the most biologically relevant and donor-specific TCRbeta repertoire.

Inclusive of the bounding cysteine and phenylalanine, the CDR3 is 16 residues long. The CDR3 DNA has 48 bases and is translated from base 1. The CDR1 and CDR2 encoded by the germline V gene are MGHRA and YSYEKL. V loses 0 bases at its end and J loses 5 bases; junction bases beyond the gene matches: 5. The receptor chain draws on TRBV4-1 and TRBJ1-1, and 11 junctional nucleotides match TRBD1. The TCR originated in a human donor in good health. Sequencing was performed on CD8+ T cells from blood. The CDR3 region reads CASSQDTGTGGTEAFF. The DNA sequence is TGCGCCAGCAGCCAAGATACGGGGACAGGGGGGACTGAAGCTTTCTTT.